The 21 T cell receptor beta chains below were found in one sample sequenced in a study of cytomegalovirus exposure and HLA in healthy donors. The PCR used 60 Vbeta and 13 Jbeta primers. The data were produced by immunoSEQ multiplex PCR, yet TCRdb's version contains in-frame clones alone and is incomplete. Of 110,000 to 150,000 clones listed, 65% to 85% are singletons. Sequencing was performed on PBMCs. The receptors were gathered from a man aged 18 to 30 in good health and CMV-seronegative.

This sequence joins TRBV12-5 and TRBJ1-1; 9 bases fit TRBD1. The CDR3 spans 20 residues. Germline loops: CDR1 LGHNT, CDR2 FRNRAP. The V segment lost 1 base and the J segment 6 bases; nucleotides outside the gene matches: 21. Here the CDR3 DNA reads TGTGCTAGTGGTTTGGCCCCATACCCGGGACAGGGATTCGTTATCGCTGAAGCTTTCTTT. Translated, it gives CASGLAPYPGQGFVIAEAFF. The full variable domain, its missing parts supplied by reference TRBV12-5 and TRBJ1-1, is DARVTQTPRHKVTEMGQEVTMRCQPILGHNTVFWYRQTMMQGLELLAYFRNRAPLDDSGMPKDRFSAEMPDATLATLKIQPSEPRDSAVYFCASGLAPYPGQGFVIAEAFFGQGTRLTVV.

This clone came up a few times. The V and J genes are TRBV2 and TRBJ2-6; TRBD1 aligns across 7 bases. J was trimmed by 2 bases and V by 3 bases; bases with no gene match: 1. The CDR3 covers 15 residues. From germline, CDR1 is SNHLY and CDR2 FYNNEI. CDR3 nucleotides: TGTGCCAGCAGTGACAGGGGGACTGGGGCCAACGTCCTGACTTTC. Protein product: CASSDRGTGANVLTF.

This clone was seen more than once but under ten times. This chain links TRBV6-1 with TRBJ2-7; TRBD1 matches 7 bases. Germline CDR1 and CDR2: MNHNS and SASEGT. Losses at the gene ends were 7 bases for V and 0 bases for J; bases not matched to a gene: 6. The CDR3 runs 14 residues. The CDR3 is CASTHRDSSYEQYF. In DNA form, the CDR3 reads TGTGCCAGCACCCACCGGGACAGCTCCTACGAGCAGTACTTC.

The V gene is TRBV30, the J gene TRBJ1-3; D call uncertain. Germline-derived CDR1 and CDR2 are GTSNPN and SVGIG (reference sequence). The CDR3 is 13 residues long. The germline V and J ends were trimmed by 3 bases and 1 base, with 7 bases remaining between them. CDR3 bases: TGTGCCTGGAGAACGGAGTCTGGAAACACCATATATTTT. This gives the protein CAWRTESGNTIYF.

This clone appeared a single time. This chain links TRBV30 with TRBJ1-1; no definite D call. In germline, CDR1 is GTSNPN, CDR2 SVGIG (reference sequence). V lost 5 bases and J 5 bases, leaving 6 bases between the germline ends. The CDR3 totals 10 residues. The CDR3 here is CAWARTEAFF. The CDR3 DNA reads as TGTGCCTGGGCGCGGACTGAAGCTTTCTTT.

Regarding this clone: At one end the junction does not follow the germline gene, possibly because of a read error. The chain recombines TRBV10-3 with TRBJ2-7; perhaps TRBD1 as D (5 bases). Germline-derived CDR1 and CDR2 are ENHRY and SYGVKD. The CDR3 is 13 residues long. CDR3 sequence (DNA): TGTGCCATCAGAAGCATGACAGTCTACGAGCAGTGCTTC. Its protein product is CAIRSMTVYEQCF.

This chain uses TRBV4-3 with TRBJ2-5, with no clear D. The J call is doubtful: the DNA matches TRBJ2-7 better. This CDR3 is 16 amino acids long. Germline loops: CDR1 LGHNA, CDR2 YSLEER. The CDR3 region has the DNA TGCGCCAGCAGCCAATACTGGCCGGGTCCTACCTACGAGCAGTACTTC. Translating gives CASSQYWPGPTYEQYF.

CDR3 nucleotides: TGTGCCAGCAGCTCAGGGGGGTCCACACTCTCTGGGGCCAACGTCCTGACTTTC. It yields the protein CASSSGGSTLSGANVLTF. The rearrangement links TRBV7-9 to TRBJ2-6, with D possibly matching TRBD1 (7 bases). Germline loops: CDR1 SEHNR, CDR2 FQNEAQ (reference sequence). The CDR3 runs to 18 residues. With 4 bases removed from V and 0 bases from J, the gap between germline ends came to 16 bases.

The chain has TRBV6-1 and TRBJ1-1, with 7 bases matching TRBD1. Trimming cost V 7 bases and J 7 bases; bases outside gene matches: 6. This CDR3 has 12 amino acids. Germline CDR1 and CDR2: MNHNS and SASEGT. The CDR3 DNA reads as TGTGCCAGCACCCGCCAGGGGGATGAAGCTTTCTTT. The encoded protein is CASTRQGDEAFF.

The V and J genes are TRBV19 and TRBJ1-1; 9 bases fit TRBD1. CDR3 length equals 15 residues. V shed 5 bases and J 1 base; nucleotides not matched to a gene: 5. From germline, CDR1 is LNHDA and CDR2 SQIVND (reference sequence). CDR3 loop: CASSLGQGWNTEAFF. The CDR3 DNA reads TGTGCCAGTAGTTTAGGACAGGGGTGGAACACTGAAGCTTTCTTT.

This clone was observed a few times. This chain links TRBV7-2 with TRBJ2-7, with D possibly being TRBD2 (6 bases). V was pared by 5 bases and J by 1 base, with 12 bases between. CDR3 size: 14 residues. The germline CDR1 and CDR2 sequences are SGHTA and FQGNSA. CDR3 protein: CASSVRDGSYEQYF. CDR3 sequence (DNA): TGTGCCAGCAGCGTGCGGGACGGTTCCTACGAGCAGTACTTC.

The genes are TRBV5-1 and TRBJ2-5; 10 nucleotides agree with TRBD1. The J call may be in error: the DNA end matches TRBJ2-7 better. The germline CDR1 and CDR2 sequences are SGHRS and YFSETQ. The CDR3 consists of 14 residues. The chain's CDR3 is CASSFADRGREQYF. As DNA, the CDR3 is TGCGCCAGCAGCTTCGCTGACAGGGGGCGCGAGCAGTACTTC.

The chain employs TRBV30 and TRBJ1-3; 10 bases are a match to TRBD1. From germline, CDR1 is GTSNPN and CDR2 SVGIG (reference sequence). The CDR3 is 15 amino acids. After removal of 2 bases from V and 3 bases from J, the junction contained 4 bases not matched to a gene. In nucleotides, the CDR3 is TGTGCCTGGAGTTCGCGGACAGGGGGTGGAAACACCATATATTTT. Protein: CAWSSRTGGGNTIYF.

J is TRBJ1-6 and V is TRBV7-8; 8 bases agree with TRBD1. The V and J ends lost 2 bases and 5 bases, in that order; junction bases with no gene match: 8. CDR3 size: 17 residues. Germline assignment: CDR1 SGHVS and CDR2 FQNEAQ. CDR3 protein: CASSLMRTGWHNSPLHF. The CDR3 DNA is TGTGCCAGCAGCTTAATGCGGACAGGGTGGCATAATTCACCCCTCCACTTT.

This clone has a single count. The chain recombines TRBV7-9 with TRBJ1-4, with TRBD1 identical over 7 bases. There are 15 residues in the CDR3. Per the germline V gene, CDR1 is SEHNR and CDR2 is FQNEAQ (reference sequence). V shed 1 base, J shed 9 bases, and the junction held 8 bases outside the gene matches. The CDR3 region is CASSLDGTVEKKLFF. The CDR3 DNA reads TGTGCCAGCAGCTTAGACGGGACAGTAGAGAAAAAACTGTTTTTT.

The rearrangement joins TRBV13 to TRBJ2-7; 16 nucleotides agree with TRBD2. The germline V gene encodes CDR1 PRHDT and CDR2 FYEKMQ (reference sequence). The CDR3 runs to 20 residues. After removal of 4 bases from V and 0 bases from J, the junction contained 12 bases not matched to a gene. CDR3 nucleotide sequence: TGTGCCAGCAGCTCCGGTGTGGGACTAGCGGGGGGGCCGAGCTCCTACGAGCAGTACTTC. The encoded protein is CASSSGVGLAGGPSSYEQYF.

This chain joins TRBV9 and TRBJ1-1; the D gene is possibly TRBD1 (5 bases). V was trimmed by 0 bases and J by 5 bases, leaving 17 bases between them. From germline, CDR1 is SGDLS and CDR2 YYNGEE. The length of the CDR3 is 16 residues. The CDR3 sequence: CASSVVGDRLGTEAFF. The CDR3 coding sequence is TGTGCCAGCAGCGTAGTAGGGGATCGGCTGGGGACTGAAGCTTTCTTT.

CDR3 protein: CASTLGEGVTEAFF. The CDR3 DNA reads TGTGCCAGCACTCTTGGGGAGGGAGTCACTGAAGCTTTCTTT. The V and J genes are TRBV5-4 and TRBJ1-1; no reliable D call. Germline CDR1 SGHNT, CDR2 YYREEE (reference sequence). This CDR3 is built from 14 residues. Trimming took 6 bases from V and 4 from J, leaving 16 bases between them. The full variable domain, with the rest looked up from reference TRBV5-4 and TRBJ1-1, is ETGVTQSPTHLIKTRGQQVTLRCSSQSGHNTVSWYQQALGQGPQFIFQYYREEENGRGNFPPRFSGLQFPNYSSELNVNALELDDSALYLCASTLGEGVTEAFFGQGTRLTVV.

This CDR3 reads CASSPFGSRDTEAFF. The CDR3 DNA reads as TGTGCCAGCAGCCCCTTCGGGTCTCGGGACACTGAAGCTTTCTTT. J is TRBJ1-1 and V is TRBV7-3; unclear D gene. The V end lost 5 bases, the J end lost 3 bases, and 16 bases lay between the germline ends. The V gene's germline CDR1 is SGHTA and CDR2 FQGTGA. The CDR3 has 15 amino acids.

This clone was seen once. The chain is built from TRBV5-1 and TRBJ1-2; possibly TRBD1 for D (6 bases). This CDR3 is built from 15 residues. Trimming cost V 2 bases and J 4 bases, with 15 bases left between them. CDR1 and CDR2 from the germline V gene are SGHRS and YFSETQ. CDR3 nucleotide sequence: TGCGCCAGCAGCTTATCAGGGGTTGAGGGCTATGGCTACACCTTC. Amino acids: CASSLSGVEGYGYTF.

The J gene is TRBJ1-4, the V gene TRBV5-1; TRBD1 is a possible D gene (6 bases). Germline V gives CDR1 SGHRS, CDR2 YFSETQ. This CDR3 comprises 13 residues. The ends were cut back, 4 bases at V and 8 bases at J, with 12 bases in the middle. CDR3 protein: CASSPEGGEKLFF. The CDR3 DNA follows: TGCGCCAGCAGCCCCGAAGGGGGAGAAAAACTGTTTTTT.